The 8 T cell receptor beta chains listed next were all sequenced from one sample in a study of blood T cell repertoires in COVID-19. Assay used: immunoSEQ multiplex PCR; TCRdb lists only in-frame clones, some missing. The profile shows around 84,000 clones, approximately 80% of them singletons. Sequenced sample: peripheral blood. The receptors shown here come from a woman in her forties with active or convalescent COVID-19.

This clone is a singleton in its sample. The V and J genes are TRBV12-3 or TRBV12-4 and TRBJ2-5; 8 nucleotides line up with TRBD2. This CDR3 region has 13 residues. The V segment lost 6 bases and the J segment 7 bases; nucleotides outside the gene matches: 7. The CDR3 nucleotides read TGTGCCAGCAGCCTCGGGGGGGCAGGGACCCAGTACTTC. Amino acid sequence: CASSLGGAGTQYF.

In its sample, this clone was seen once. The gene calls are TRBV28 and TRBJ1-1; possible D gene TRBD1, 6 bases. Trimming pared 5 bases from V and 6 bases from J, leaving 16 bases between. The CDR3 spans 14 residues. Per the germline V gene, CDR1 is MDHEN and CDR2 is SYDVKM. CDR3 DNA: TGTGCCAGCAGTCCCCCCGACAGGTTCGCTGAAGCTTTCTTT. Protein product: CASSPPDRFAEAFF.

The genes are TRBV5-1 and TRBJ1-1; 10 bases agree with TRBD1. The germline V gene has CDR1 SGHRS and CDR2 YFSETQ. V lost 4 bases, J lost 4 bases, and 10 bases stayed unmatched. The CDR3 length is 16 residues. The CDR3 spells CASSTTTGGAGTEAFF. DNA of the CDR3: TGCGCCAGCAGCACAACGACAGGGGGCGCGGGCACTGAAGCTTTCTTT. The full variable domain, with the rest looked up from reference TRBV5-1 and TRBJ1-1, is KAGVTQTPRYLIKTRGQQVTLSCSPISGHRSVSWYQQTPGQGLQFLFEYFSETQRNKGNFPGRFSGRQFSNSRSEMNVSTLELGDSALYLCASSTTTGGAGTEAFFGQGTRLTVV.

The rearrangement joins TRBV9 to TRBJ2-1; 9 nucleotides match TRBD1. J lost 7 bases, V lost 4 bases, and 6 bases had no gene match. Germline loops: CDR1 SGDLS, CDR2 YYNGEE. The CDR3 has 14 residues. As DNA, the CDR3 is TGTGCCAGCAGCACCACAGGGGGCAGGAATGAGCAGTTCTTC. This codes for CASSTTGGRNEQFF.

This chain connects TRBV15 to TRBJ1-2; a possible D gene is TRBD1 (6 bases). CDR1 is LNHNV, CDR2 YYDKDF, per germline (reference sequence). The CDR3 is made up of 16 amino acids. Trimming removed 5 bases at V and 4 bases at J, with 20 bases between. CDR3 bases: TGTGCCACCAGCCCCCGGGACACCTTGATTGTCTATGGCTACACCTTC. This codes for CATSPRDTLIVYGYTF.

Only one count was recorded for this clone. The chain uses TRBV5-4 and TRBJ1-2, with a weak D call TRBD1 (6 bases). The CDR3 is 12 residues long. Deletions cut 4 bases from V and 2 bases from J, with 6 bases between. Germline values: CDR1 SGHNT, CDR2 YYREEE (reference sequence). The CDR3 is CASSQGNYGYTF. The CDR3 DNA reads TGTGCCAGCAGCCAGGGGAACTATGGCTACACCTTC.

The genes are TRBV7-2 and TRBJ1-5; no clear D gene. V was cut by 5 bases and J by 7 bases, with 15 bases left in between. This CDR3 region has 14 residues. Per the germline V gene, CDR1 is SGHTA and CDR2 is FQGNSA. CDR3 loop: CASSPLVFGQPQHF. The DNA of the CDR3 is TGTGCCAGCAGCCCATTGGTTTTCGGGCAGCCCCAGCATTTT.

This rearrangement joins TRBV5-1 to TRBJ1-6; 9 positions match TRBD1. The ends lost 4 bases at V and 9 bases at J; junction bases unmatched: 8. The CDR3 runs to 15 residues. The germline V gene has CDR1 SGHRS and CDR2 YFSETQ. The CDR3 here is CASSQTPDRGSPLHF. The CDR3 nucleotides read TGCGCCAGCAGCCAAACGCCGGACAGGGGTTCACCCCTCCACTTT.